One and the same sample provided the 2 T cell receptor beta chains below, sequenced in a study of cytomegalovirus exposure and HLA in healthy donors listed by TCRdb under 2017. Libraries came from the immunoSEQ multiplex PCR assay. For the multiplex PCR, a mixture combining 60 forward primers for TCR Vbeta segments and 13 reverse primers for TCR Jbeta segments was used. Here the immuneACCESS table is served through TCRdb, limited to in-frame sequences with V and J called. Missing clones are a known gap in these copies; in checked studies unresolved V genes cover under half, and the rest lacks a known reason. The sample contains about 200,000 clones, approximately 80% of them found a single time. Around an eighth of the sample goes to the ten largest clones. Sequencing was done on a sample of PBMCs. The receptors stem from a woman in her thirties in good health and CMV-seropositive.

The sample holds a few counts of this clone. The chain uses TRBV6-1 and TRBJ2-7, with TRBD2 matching over 8 bases. Trimming took 0 bases from V and 1 from J; bases not matched to a gene: 2. The CDR3 covers 15 residues. CDR1 MNHNS and CDR2 SASEGT come from the germline V gene. CDR3 coding DNA: TGTGCCAGCAGTGAAGCTCTAGCGGGTTCCTACGAGCAGTACTTC. As protein: CASSEALAGSYEQYF.

This clone was detected only once. V and J are TRBV5-5 and TRBJ2-1; 8 nucleotides align to TRBD1. Trimming took 3 bases from V and 4 from J; bases not matched to a gene: 6. From germline, CDR1 is SGHKS and CDR2 YYEKEE (reference sequence). This CDR3 has 15 amino acids. This CDR3 reads CASSWQGAGYNEQFF. DNA for the CDR3: TGTGCCAGCAGCTGGCAGGGGGCGGGTTACAATGAGCAGTTCTTC.